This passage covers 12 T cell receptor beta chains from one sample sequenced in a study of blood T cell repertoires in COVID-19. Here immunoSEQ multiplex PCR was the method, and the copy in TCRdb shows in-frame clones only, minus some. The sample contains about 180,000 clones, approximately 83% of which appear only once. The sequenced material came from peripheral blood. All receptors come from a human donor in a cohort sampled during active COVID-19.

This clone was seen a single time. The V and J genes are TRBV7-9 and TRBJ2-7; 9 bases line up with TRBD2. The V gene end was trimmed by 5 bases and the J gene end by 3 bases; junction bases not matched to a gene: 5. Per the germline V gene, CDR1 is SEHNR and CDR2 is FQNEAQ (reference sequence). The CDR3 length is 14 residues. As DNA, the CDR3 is TGTGCCAGCAGCCAGCGGGGGGCCGACTACGAGCAGTACTTC. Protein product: CASSQRGADYEQYF.

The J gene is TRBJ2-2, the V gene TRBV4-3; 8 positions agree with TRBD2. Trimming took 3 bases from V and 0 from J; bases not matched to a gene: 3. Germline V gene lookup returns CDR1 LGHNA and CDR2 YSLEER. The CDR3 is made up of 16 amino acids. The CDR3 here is CASSQSGGANTGELFF. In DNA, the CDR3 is TGCGCCAGCAGCCAGTCCGGGGGGGCGAACACCGGGGAGCTGTTTTTT.

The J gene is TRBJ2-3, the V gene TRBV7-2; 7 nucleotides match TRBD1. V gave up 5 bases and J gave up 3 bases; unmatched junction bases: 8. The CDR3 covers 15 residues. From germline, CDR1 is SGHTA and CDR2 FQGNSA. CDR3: CASSRKSRGTDTQYF. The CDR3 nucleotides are TGTGCCAGCAGCAGAAAATCCAGGGGGACAGATACGCAGTATTTT.

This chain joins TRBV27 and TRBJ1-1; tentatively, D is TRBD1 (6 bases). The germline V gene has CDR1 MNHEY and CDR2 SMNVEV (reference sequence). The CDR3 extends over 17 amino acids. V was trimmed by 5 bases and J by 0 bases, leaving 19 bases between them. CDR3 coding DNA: TGTGCCAGCAGTACGCACAGGGATTACTCTCTGAACACTGAAGCTTTCTTT. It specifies CASSTHRDYSLNTEAFF.

CDR3 nucleotides: TGTGCCAGCAGCCCTAGGACAGGGGACTCCTACGAGCAGTACTTC. Its protein is CASSPRTGDSYEQYF. The chain combines TRBV11-3 with TRBJ2-7, with 9 bases fitting TRBD1. The V gene's germline CDR1 is SGHNT and CDR2 YENEEA. This CDR3 comprises 15 residues. The V and J ends lost 5 bases and 0 bases, in that order; junction bases with no gene match: 5.

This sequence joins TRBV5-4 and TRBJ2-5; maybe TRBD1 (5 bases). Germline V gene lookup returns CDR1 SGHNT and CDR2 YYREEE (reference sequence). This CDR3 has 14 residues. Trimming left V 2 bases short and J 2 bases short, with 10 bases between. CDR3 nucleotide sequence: TGTGCCAGCAGCTTAGCAGGGCGTCAAGAGACCCAGTACTTC. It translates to CASSLAGRQETQYF.

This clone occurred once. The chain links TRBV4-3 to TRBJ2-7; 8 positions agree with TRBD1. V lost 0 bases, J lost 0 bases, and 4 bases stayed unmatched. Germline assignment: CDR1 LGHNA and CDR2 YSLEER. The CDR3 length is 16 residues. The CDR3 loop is CASSQDRQGSSYEQYF. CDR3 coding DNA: TGCGCCAGCAGCCAAGATAGACAGGGGTCCTCCTACGAGCAGTACTTC.

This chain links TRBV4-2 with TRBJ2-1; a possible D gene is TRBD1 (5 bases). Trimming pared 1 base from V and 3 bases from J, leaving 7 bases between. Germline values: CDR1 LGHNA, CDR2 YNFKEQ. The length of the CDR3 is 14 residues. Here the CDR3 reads CASSQGTYYNEQFF. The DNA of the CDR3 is TGTGCCAGCAGCCAAGGGACATACTACAATGAGCAGTTCTTC.

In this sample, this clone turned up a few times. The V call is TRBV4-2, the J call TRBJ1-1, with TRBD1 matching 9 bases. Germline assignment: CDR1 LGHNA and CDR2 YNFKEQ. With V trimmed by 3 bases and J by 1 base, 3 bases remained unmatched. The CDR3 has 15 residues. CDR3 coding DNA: TGTGCCAGCAGCCAGGAGGACAGGGGGAACACTGAAGCTTTCTTT. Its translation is CASSQEDRGNTEAFF.

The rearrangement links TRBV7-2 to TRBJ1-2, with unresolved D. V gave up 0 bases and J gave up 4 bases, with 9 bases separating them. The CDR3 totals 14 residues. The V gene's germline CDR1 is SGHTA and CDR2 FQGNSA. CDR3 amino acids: CASSLADLPYGYTF. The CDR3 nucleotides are TGTGCCAGCAGCTTAGCTGACTTACCCTATGGCTACACCTTC. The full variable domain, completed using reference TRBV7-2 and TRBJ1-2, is GAGVSQSPSNKVTEKGKDVELRCDPISGHTALYWYRQSLGQGLEFLIYFQGNSAPDKSGLPSDRFSAERTGGSVSTLTIQRTQQEDSAVYLCASSLADLPYGYTFGSGTRLTVV.

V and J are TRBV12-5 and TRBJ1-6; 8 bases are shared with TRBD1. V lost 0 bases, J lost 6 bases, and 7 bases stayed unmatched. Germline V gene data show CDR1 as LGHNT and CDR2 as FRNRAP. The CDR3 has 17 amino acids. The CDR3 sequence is CASGLVLTGAINSPLHF. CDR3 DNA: TGTGCTAGTGGTTTGGTACTGACAGGGGCGATTAATTCACCCCTCCACTTT.

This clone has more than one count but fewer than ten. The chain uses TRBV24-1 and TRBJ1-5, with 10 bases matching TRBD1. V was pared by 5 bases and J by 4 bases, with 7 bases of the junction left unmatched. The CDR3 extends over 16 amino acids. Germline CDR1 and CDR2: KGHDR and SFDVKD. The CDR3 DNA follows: TGTGCCACCAGTGGCCCCGGGACAGGGGCAAATCAGCCCCAGCATTTT. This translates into CATSGPGTGANQPQHF.